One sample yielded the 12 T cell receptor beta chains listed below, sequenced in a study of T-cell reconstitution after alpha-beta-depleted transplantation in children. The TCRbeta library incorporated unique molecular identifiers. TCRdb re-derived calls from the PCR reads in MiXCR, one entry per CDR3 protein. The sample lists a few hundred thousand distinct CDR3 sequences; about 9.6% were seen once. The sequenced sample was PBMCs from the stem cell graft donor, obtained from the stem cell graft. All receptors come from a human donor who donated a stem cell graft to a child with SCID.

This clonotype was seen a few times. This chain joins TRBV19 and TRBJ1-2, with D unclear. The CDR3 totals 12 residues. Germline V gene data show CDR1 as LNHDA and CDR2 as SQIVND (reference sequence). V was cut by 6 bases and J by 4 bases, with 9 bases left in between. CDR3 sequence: CASRREPYGYTF. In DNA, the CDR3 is TGTGCCAGTAGGCGGGAGCCCTATGGCTACACCTTC.

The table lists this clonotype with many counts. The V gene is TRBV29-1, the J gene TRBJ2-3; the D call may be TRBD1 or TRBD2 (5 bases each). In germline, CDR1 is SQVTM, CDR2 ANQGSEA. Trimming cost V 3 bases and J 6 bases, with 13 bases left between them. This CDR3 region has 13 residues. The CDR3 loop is CSVDLGRRDTQYF. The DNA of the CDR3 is TGCAGCGTTGATCTGGGACGGAGGGATACGCAGTATTTT.

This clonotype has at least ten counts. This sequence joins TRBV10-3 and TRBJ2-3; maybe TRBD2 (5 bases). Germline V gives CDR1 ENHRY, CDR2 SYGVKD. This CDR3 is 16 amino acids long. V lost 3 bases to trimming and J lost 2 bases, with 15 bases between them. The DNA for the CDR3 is TGTGCCATCAGTGAATCGGCTAGCAAGGCCACAGATACGCAGTATTTT. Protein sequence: CAISESASKATDTQYF.

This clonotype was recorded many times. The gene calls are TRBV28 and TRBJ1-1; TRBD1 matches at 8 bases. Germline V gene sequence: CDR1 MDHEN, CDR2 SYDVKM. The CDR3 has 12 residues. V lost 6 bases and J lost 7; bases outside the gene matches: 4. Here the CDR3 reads CASRTTGGEAFF. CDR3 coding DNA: TGTGCCAGCAGGACTACAGGGGGTGAAGCTTTCTTT.

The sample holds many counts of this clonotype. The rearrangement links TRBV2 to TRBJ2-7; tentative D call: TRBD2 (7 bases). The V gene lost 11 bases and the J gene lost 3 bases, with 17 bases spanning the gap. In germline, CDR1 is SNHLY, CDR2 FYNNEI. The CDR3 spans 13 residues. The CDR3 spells CAGKRGGDYEQYF. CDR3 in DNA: TGTGCCGGAAAGAGGGGGGGTGACTACGAGCAGTACTTC.

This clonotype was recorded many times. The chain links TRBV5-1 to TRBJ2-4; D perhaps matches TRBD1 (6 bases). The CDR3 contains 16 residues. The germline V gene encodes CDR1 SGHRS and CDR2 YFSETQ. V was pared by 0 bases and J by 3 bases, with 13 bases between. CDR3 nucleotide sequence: TGCGCCAGCAGCTTGGGTCAGGGGTCGGACAAAAACATTCAGTACTTC. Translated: CASSLGQGSDKNIQYF.

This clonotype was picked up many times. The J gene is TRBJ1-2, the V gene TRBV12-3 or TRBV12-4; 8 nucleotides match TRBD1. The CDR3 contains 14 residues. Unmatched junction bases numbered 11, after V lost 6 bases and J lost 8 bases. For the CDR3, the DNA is TGTGCCAGCAGCCGTCGGACAGGGCCGGGGGGCTACACCTTC. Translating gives CASSRRTGPGGYTF.

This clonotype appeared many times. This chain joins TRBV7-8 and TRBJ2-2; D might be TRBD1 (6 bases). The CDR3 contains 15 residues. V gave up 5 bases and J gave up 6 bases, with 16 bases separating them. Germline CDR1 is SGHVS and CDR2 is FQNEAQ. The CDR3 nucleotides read TGTGCCAGCAGCCCCCGGGACACTTTCTCCGGGGAGCTGTTTTTT. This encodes CASSPRDTFSGELFF.

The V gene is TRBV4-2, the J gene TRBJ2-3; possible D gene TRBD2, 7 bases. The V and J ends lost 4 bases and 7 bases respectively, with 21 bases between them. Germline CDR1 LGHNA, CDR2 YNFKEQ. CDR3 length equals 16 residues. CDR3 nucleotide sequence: TGTGCCAGCAGCCCGGCCTGGGGGGGGGGCGGAAATACGCAGTATTTT. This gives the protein CASSPAWGGGGNTQYF.

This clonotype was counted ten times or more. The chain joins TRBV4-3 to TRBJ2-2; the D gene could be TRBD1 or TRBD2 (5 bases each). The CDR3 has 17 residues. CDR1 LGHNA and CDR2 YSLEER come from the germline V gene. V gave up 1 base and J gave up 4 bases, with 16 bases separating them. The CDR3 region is CASSQGGVSGATGELFF. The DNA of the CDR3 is TGCGCCAGCAGCCAAGGGGGAGTGAGTGGGGCCACCGGGGAGCTGTTTTTT.

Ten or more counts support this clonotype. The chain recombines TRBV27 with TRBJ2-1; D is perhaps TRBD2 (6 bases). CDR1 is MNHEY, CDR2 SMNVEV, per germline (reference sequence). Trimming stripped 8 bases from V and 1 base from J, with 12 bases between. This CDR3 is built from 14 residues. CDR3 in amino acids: CASWWGDSYNEQFF. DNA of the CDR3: TGTGCCAGCTGGTGGGGGGATTCCTACAATGAGCAGTTCTTC.

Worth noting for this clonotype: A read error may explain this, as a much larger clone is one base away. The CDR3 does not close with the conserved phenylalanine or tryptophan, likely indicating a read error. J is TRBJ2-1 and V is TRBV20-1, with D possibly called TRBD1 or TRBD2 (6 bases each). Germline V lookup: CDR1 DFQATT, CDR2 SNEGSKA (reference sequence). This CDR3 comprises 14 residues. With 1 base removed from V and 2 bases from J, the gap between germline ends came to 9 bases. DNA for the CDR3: TGCAGTGCTAGAGGGGGGGCCGCCTACAATGAGCAGTTCTCC. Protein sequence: CSARGGAAYNEQFS.